This T cell receptor beta chain was sequenced in a study of T cell changes during pregnancy in multiple sclerosis. Germline assignment: CDR1 LNHDA and CDR2 SQIVND (reference sequence). Trimming took off 3 bases at V and 8 bases at J, with 17 bases between the two ends. The CDR3 is 15 residues long. Sequencing was performed with immunoSEQ multiplex PCR; in TCRdb, only in-frame clones are kept and a portion is missing. This table holds around 53,000 clones, approximately 92% found once. Sequenced here: CD4+ T cells from peripheral blood mononuclear cells, sampled after pregnancy. The TCR sequence derives from a female donor with multiple sclerosis, enrolled in a pregnancy study. The chain couples TRBV19 to TRBJ2-1, with D tentatively TRBD1 (5 bases). In DNA form, the CDR3 reads TGTGCCAGTAGTATTCCGCAGGGTAGGACGTATGAGCAGTTCTTC. Its translation is CASSIPQGRTYEQFF.